Listed here are 32 T cell receptor beta chains from one sample, sequenced in a study of T cells in Graves' hyperthyroidism and ophthalmopathy. There were TCR beta CDR3 regions amplified from RNA transcripts. The HTBI set primed first-round TCR CDR3 RT-PCR. TCRdb re-analysed the multiplex PCR reads in MiXCR, keeping a single row per CDR3 protein. The table has some 250,000 distinct CDR3 sequences, less than 15% seen once. Sequencing used blood. These receptors all come from a woman in her forties with Graves' hyperthyroidism that later progressed to Graves' ophthalmopathy.

This clonotype showed up many times. This chain links TRBV28 with TRBJ1-6, with TRBD1 matching 7 bases. This CDR3 contains 14 residues. The J segment lost 8 bases and the V segment lost 6 bases, leaving 7 bases of the junction unmatched. The germline gives CDR1 MDHEN, CDR2 SYDVKM. The chain's CDR3 is CASRLPGQYSPLHF. For the CDR3, the DNA is TGTGCCAGCAGGTTACCGGGACAGTATTCACCCCTCCACTTT. The full variable domain, completed using reference TRBV28 and TRBJ1-6, is DVKVTQSSRYLVKRTGEKVFLECVQDMDHENMFWYRQDPGLGLRLIYFSYDVKMKEKGDIPEGYSVSREKKERFSLILESASTNQTSMYLCASRLPGQYSPLHFGNGTRLTVT.

This clonotype has only a few counts. The chain uses TRBV4-1 and TRBJ1-2; D call uncertain. The CDR3 is 19 residues long. The germline V gene has CDR1 MGHRA and CDR2 YSYEKL. Trimming left V 4 bases short and J 5 bases short, with 29 bases between. This CDR3 is CASSREFWDIQFTPYGYTF. CDR3 nucleotides: TGCGCCAGCAGCCGGGAATTCTGGGATATACAATTTACCCCATATGGCTACACCTTC.

This clonotype came up many times. The rearrangement uses TRBV14 and TRBJ2-2; D remains unclear. Germline V gene data show CDR1 as SGHDN and CDR2 as FVKESK. The CDR3 consists of 17 residues. Trimming removed 4 bases from V and 0 bases from J, with 15 bases in between. Here the CDR3 DNA reads TGTGCCAGCAGCCCTTTTCCGACCGTAACGAACACCGGGGAGCTGTTTTTT. Protein product: CASSPFPTVTNTGELFF.

With regard to this clonotype: A much larger clonotype is one base distant, so this may be a read error. The V and J genes are TRBV19 and TRBJ2-3; D remains unclear. V was pared by 3 bases and J by 6 bases, with 7 bases between. Germline V gene data show CDR1 as LNHDA and CDR2 as SQIVND (reference sequence). The CDR3 runs 12 residues. The CDR3, as DNA: TGTGCCAGTAGTATGCCCTCGGATACGCAGTATTTT. Translating gives CASSMPSDTQYF.

This clonotype was seen only a few times. The rearrangement uses TRBV19 and TRBJ2-2, with D unresolved. The ends were cut back, 4 bases at V and 4 bases at J, with 13 bases in the middle. This CDR3 is 15 amino acids long. Looked up from germline, CDR1 is LNHDA and CDR2 is SQIVND (reference sequence). CDR3 residues: CASSKTQTGTGELFF. The CDR3 nucleotides are TGTGCCAGTAGTAAAACCCAGACGGGCACCGGGGAGCTGTTTTTT.

The rearrangement joins TRBV6-1 to TRBJ1-4, with no clear D. V lost 6 bases to trimming and J lost 0 bases, with 11 bases between them. This CDR3 spans 15 amino acids. CDR1 is MNHNS, CDR2 SASEGT, per germline. As DNA, the CDR3 is TGTGCCAGCAGCCAACCCCCGGCAACTAATGAAAAACTGTTTTTT. Amino acids: CASSQPPATNEKLFF.

The rearrangement links TRBV4-1 to TRBJ2-7; D gene uncertain. The CDR3 runs to 16 residues. Trimming cost V 4 bases and J 2 bases, with 18 bases left between them. The germline V gene encodes CDR1 MGHRA and CDR2 YSYEKL. CDR3 sequence (DNA): TGCGCCAGCAGCCCTCCACCGGGCAGTAGACCCTACGAGCAGTACTTC. Its protein is CASSPPPGSRPYEQYF.

This clonotype showed up many times. The rearrangement joins TRBV28 to TRBJ2-7; D might be TRBD1 or TRBD2, each matching 5 bases. This CDR3 comprises 17 residues. Germline V gene data show CDR1 as MDHEN and CDR2 as SYDVKM. Between the trimmed V and J ends, which lost 6 bases and 3 bases, there was a span of 24 bases. The CDR3 DNA reads as TGTGCCAGCAGCCACTCTACCGGGACCCAGAATTACTACGAGCAGTACTTC. As protein: CASSHSTGTQNYYEQYF.

This clonotype was counted at least ten times. The chain employs TRBV2 and TRBJ1-1, with TRBD1 as a possible D gene (6 bases). Germline assignment: CDR1 SNHLY and CDR2 FYNNEI. Trimming removed 4 bases from V and 4 bases from J, with 16 bases in between. This CDR3 region has 15 residues. CDR3 sequence reads: CASSVRPGGPTEAFF. The CDR3 DNA is TGTGCCAGCAGTGTTCGGCCTGGGGGGCCCACTGAAGCTTTCTTT.

The genes are TRBV28 and TRBJ1-1; D ambiguous. CDR1 MDHEN and CDR2 SYDVKM come from the germline V gene. V lost 8 bases, J lost 1 base, and 11 bases lay in between. The CDR3 sequence is 13 residues long. CDR3 region: CASFRLGNTEAFF. The CDR3, as DNA: TGTGCCAGCTTTCGATTGGGGAACACTGAAGCTTTCTTT. The whole variable domain, remainder taken from reference TRBV28 and TRBJ1-1, is DVKVTQSSRYLVKRTGEKVFLECVQDMDHENMFWYRQDPGLGLRLIYFSYDVKMKEKGDIPEGYSVSREKKERFSLILESASTNQTSMYLCASFRLGNTEAFFGQGTRLTVV.

The table lists this clonotype with many counts. This chain uses TRBV5-1 with TRBJ2-1; 7 nucleotides align to TRBD2. This CDR3 region has 17 residues. Trimming at V came to 0 bases and at J to 5 bases, leaving 11 bases not matched to a gene. From germline, CDR1 is SGHRS and CDR2 YFSETQ. CDR3 region: CASSLASGRYTNNEQFF. CDR3 sequence (DNA): TGCGCCAGCAGCTTGGCCTCCGGGAGGTATACGAACAATGAGCAGTTCTTC.

The genes are TRBV6-1 and TRBJ2-5; possible D gene TRBD2, 6 bases. Germline CDR1 MNHNS, CDR2 SASEGT. CDR3 length equals 12 residues. The V end was cut by 1 base, the J end by 12 bases, with 12 bases between. The CDR3 DNA follows: TGTGCCAGCAGTGAAGGGGAGAGGAGGGAGTACTTC. It specifies CASSEGERREYF.

Ten or more counts support this clonotype. The V gene is TRBV2, the J gene TRBJ1-4; D remains unclear. The germline CDR1 and CDR2 sequences are SNHLY and FYNNEI. The length of the CDR3 is 15 residues. V was trimmed by 6 bases and J by 0 bases, leaving 11 bases between them. The CDR3 sequence is CASSTQRTTNEKLFF. The CDR3, as DNA: TGTGCCAGCAGCACTCAGAGGACAACTAATGAAAAACTGTTTTTT.

The sample holds many counts of this clonotype. This chain uses TRBV19 with TRBJ2-1; 13 nucleotides agree with TRBD2. CDR3 length equals 18 residues. Germline-derived CDR1 and CDR2 are LNHDA and SQIVND (reference sequence). V shed 3 bases, J shed 2 bases, and the junction held 7 bases outside the gene matches. The CDR3 here is CASSITWTSGSPYNEQFF. DNA of the CDR3: TGTGCCAGTAGTATCACCTGGACTAGCGGGAGTCCCTACAATGAGCAGTTCTTC.

This clonotype has at least ten counts. The rearrangement joins TRBV27 to TRBJ1-5; perhaps TRBD1 as D (5 bases). The V gene lost 3 bases and the J gene lost 4 bases, with 7 bases spanning the gap. Germline CDR1 and CDR2: MNHEY and SMNVEV (reference sequence). CDR3 length: 13 residues. The CDR3 DNA reads as TGTGCCAGCAGTTTGGGGCGGAATCAGCCCCAGCATTTT. Its translation is CASSLGRNQPQHF.

Details on this clonotype: One end of the junction varies from germline; a read error may be responsible. This chain joins TRBV2 and TRBJ1-4; D gene uncertain. Germline V gene data show CDR1 as SNHLY and CDR2 as FYNNEI. The CDR3 spans 15 residues. The CDR3 DNA follows: TGTGCCAGCCAGGATACGCGGCGAACTAATGAAAAGCTGTGTTTT. Its translation: CASQDTRRTNEKLCF.

V is TRBV7-6 and J is TRBJ1-4, with 8 bases identical to TRBD1. The trim removed 8 bases at V and 8 bases at J, leaving 10 bases unmatched. The CDR3 loop spans 14 amino acids. Germline loops: CDR1 SGHVS, CDR2 FNYEAQ. The CDR3 nucleotides read TGTGCCAGCCGGGGGGCAGGGGGCTTAGAAAAACTGTTTTTT. Protein: CASRGAGGLEKLFF.

At least ten counts were recorded for this clonotype. This sequence joins TRBV29-1 and TRBJ2-3, with D perhaps TRBD2 (6 bases). This CDR3 spans 15 amino acids. Germline CDR1 reads SQVTM; CDR2 reads ANQGSEA. Trimming cost V 4 bases and J 4 bases, with 18 bases left between them. The CDR3 loop reads CSVGAGLPGADTQYF. In DNA, the CDR3 is TGCAGCGTTGGGGCGGGACTGCCCGGGGCAGATACGCAGTATTTT.

The chain links TRBV20-1 to TRBJ2-6, with 9 bases identical to TRBD2. The V gene end was trimmed by 4 bases and the J gene end by 0 bases; junction bases not matched to a gene: 7. Germline-derived CDR1 and CDR2 are DFQATT and SNEGSKA (reference sequence). The CDR3 is made up of 17 amino acids. CDR3 sequence (DNA): TGCAGTGCTACCCACCCGGGACTAGCCTCTGGGGCCAACGTCCTGACTTTC. It encodes CSATHPGLASGANVLTF.

This clonotype appeared many times. This chain connects TRBV24-1 to TRBJ1-5; D is perhaps TRBD1 (5 bases). Germline V gives CDR1 KGHDR, CDR2 SFDVKD. The CDR3 has 16 residues. Trimming shortened V by 8 bases and J by 8 bases, and 24 bases separated the two germline ends. CDR3 in DNA: TGTGCCACCAAGGTCCCGCCTCGTTCAGGGATCAAGCCCCAGCATTTT. This gives the protein CATKVPPRSGIKPQHF.

This clonotype has a count of ten or more. The chain employs TRBV6-2 or TRBV6-3 and TRBJ2-3; D uncertain. Germline lookup yields CDR1 MNHEY and CDR2 SVGEGT. V shed 0 bases and J shed 6 bases, with 19 bases lying between them. CDR3 size: 17 residues. CDR3 sequence reads: CASSYSIGPRENDTQYF. The CDR3 DNA follows: TGTGCCAGCAGTTACTCGATAGGTCCTAGAGAGAACGATACGCAGTATTTT.

This clonotype was picked up many times. The chain has TRBV2 and TRBJ2-1; TRBD2 matches 9 bases. CDR1 is SNHLY, CDR2 FYNNEI, per germline. V shed 7 bases and J 0 bases; nucleotides not matched to a gene: 4. CDR3 size: 15 residues. This CDR3 is CASKREASSYNEQFF. CDR3 bases: TGTGCCAGCAAGCGGGAGGCCAGCTCCTACAATGAGCAGTTCTTC.

This clonotype was seen a handful of times. V gene TRBV11-3 combines with J gene TRBJ2-5; tentative D call: TRBD2 (5 bases). In germline, CDR1 is SGHNT, CDR2 YENEEA. This CDR3 is built from 13 residues. With 0 bases removed from V and 4 bases from J, the gap between germline ends came to 6 bases. The DNA for the CDR3 is TGTGCCAGCAGCTTAGATCGGGGAGAGACCCAGTACTTC. Translated, it gives CASSLDRGETQYF. Full variable domain (remainder filled in from reference TRBV11-3 and TRBJ2-5): EAGVVQSPRYKIIEKKQPVAFWCNPISGHNTLYWYLQNLGQGPELLIRYENEEAVDDSQLPKDRFSAERLKGVDSTLKIQPAELGDSAVYLCASSLDRGETQYFGPGTRLLVL.

This clonotype appeared many times. The chain links TRBV15 to TRBJ2-3; 7 nucleotides align to TRBD2. CDR1 is LNHNV, CDR2 YYDKDF, per germline (reference sequence). V was clipped by 2 bases and J by 1 base; unmatched bases: 6. CDR3 length: 16 amino acids. The CDR3 loop is CATSRIRGRGTDTQYF. CDR3 coding DNA: TGTGCCACCAGCAGAATTCGCGGGAGAGGCACAGATACGCAGTATTTT.

This clonotype was seen many times. V gene TRBV20-1 combines with J gene TRBJ2-3, with 8 bases aligning to TRBD2. Germline values: CDR1 DFQATT, CDR2 SNEGSKA (reference sequence). V dropped 1 base and J dropped 6; count of bases not matched to a gene: 9. The CDR3 loop spans 15 amino acids. The CDR3 DNA is TGCAGTGCTAGAGTAAGAGCGGGAGATAGCGATACGCAGTATTTT. Its protein product is CSARVRAGDSDTQYF.

This clonotype was seen many times. V is TRBV13 and J is TRBJ2-5; either TRBD1 or TRBD2 may fit D (5 bases each). The CDR3 runs 15 residues. V was cut by 3 bases and J by 2 bases, with 13 bases left in between. The V gene's germline CDR1 is PRHDT and CDR2 FYEKMQ (reference sequence). The CDR3 coding sequence is TGTGCCAGCAGCTTTGGACGTTGGGGGCAAGAGACCCAGTACTTC. Translating gives CASSFGRWGQETQYF.

This clonotype was seen a handful of times. A read error may explain this, as a much larger clone is one base away. V gene TRBV28 combines with J gene TRBJ2-7, with 12 bases matching TRBD2. Per germline, CDR1 MDHEN and CDR2 SYDVKM. CDR3 length equals 17 residues. The CDR3 protein is CASSPTSGRLLDYGQYF. The DNA of the CDR3 is TGTGCCAGCAGTCCTACTAGCGGGAGGCTCCTCGACTACGGGCAGTACTTC.

The DNA of the CDR3 is TGTGCCAGCAGCTCCCTAAGGATGAAACGAGATCAGCCCCAGCATTTT. Protein sequence: CASSSLRMKRDQPQHF. This chain joins TRBV7-8 and TRBJ1-5, with D unclear. The CDR3 has 16 amino acids. V was shortened by 4 bases and J by 5 bases, with 18 bases between the two germline ends. Looked up from germline, CDR1 is SGHVS and CDR2 is FQNEAQ.

This clonotype has ten or more counts. V gene TRBV28 combines with J gene TRBJ1-5; perhaps TRBD1 as D (5 bases). CDR1 is MDHEN, CDR2 SYDVKM, per germline. The V and J ends lost 6 bases and 7 bases respectively, with 22 bases between them. This CDR3 spans 16 amino acids. The CDR3 DNA sequence: TGTGCCAGCAGCCGAACCCCGGGGCAGGGAAGACAGCCCCAGCATTTT. Translated, it gives CASSRTPGQGRQPQHF.

This clonotype has a count of ten or more. The chain joins TRBV28 to TRBJ1-1, with D possibly matching TRBD1 (5 bases). Germline V CDR1 and CDR2: MDHEN, SYDVKM. This CDR3 has 14 residues. The V end was cut by 5 bases, the J end by 1 base, with 11 bases between. CDR3 sequence (DNA): TGTGCCAGCAGTCGGCAGGGTTGGAACACTGAAGCTTTCTTT. It translates to CASSRQGWNTEAFF.

This clonotype appeared many times. V usage is TRBV6-1 and J usage is TRBJ2-1; TRBD2 matches 9 bases. V shed 6 bases and J 1 base; nucleotides not matched to a gene: 19. The germline V gene encodes CDR1 MNHNS and CDR2 SASEGT. The CDR3 consists of 20 residues. CDR3 protein: CASSTELNSGSRQSYNEQFF. The CDR3 DNA reads as TGTGCCAGCAGCACCGAGCTAAATAGCGGGAGTCGTCAGTCCTACAATGAGCAGTTCTTC.

This clonotype was seen repeatedly, ten times or more. The genes are TRBV24-1 and TRBJ1-5; the D is unclear. V was pared by 6 bases and J by 4 bases, with 18 bases between. The CDR3 sequence is 16 residues long. Germline V lookup: CDR1 KGHDR, CDR2 SFDVKD. The CDR3 spells CATSHKGQPPNQPQHF. CDR3 DNA sequence: TGTGCCACCAGTCACAAAGGGCAGCCGCCAAATCAGCCCCAGCATTTT.